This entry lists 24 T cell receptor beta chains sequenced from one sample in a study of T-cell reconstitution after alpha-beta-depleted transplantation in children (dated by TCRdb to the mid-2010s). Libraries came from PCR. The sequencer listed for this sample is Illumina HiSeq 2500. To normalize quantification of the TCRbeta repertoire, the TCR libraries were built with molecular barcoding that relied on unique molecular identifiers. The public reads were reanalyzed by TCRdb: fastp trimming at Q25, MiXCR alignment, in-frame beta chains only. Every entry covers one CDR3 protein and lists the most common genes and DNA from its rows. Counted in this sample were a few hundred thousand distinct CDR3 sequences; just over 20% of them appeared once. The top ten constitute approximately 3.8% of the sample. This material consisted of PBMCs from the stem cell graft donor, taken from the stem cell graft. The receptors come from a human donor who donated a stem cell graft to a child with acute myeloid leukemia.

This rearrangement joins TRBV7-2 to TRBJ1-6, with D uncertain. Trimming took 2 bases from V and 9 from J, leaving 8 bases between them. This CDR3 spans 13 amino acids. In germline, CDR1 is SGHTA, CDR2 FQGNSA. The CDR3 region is CASSLMGGSPLHF. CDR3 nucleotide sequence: TGTGCCAGCAGCTTAATGGGAGGTTCACCCCTCCACTTT. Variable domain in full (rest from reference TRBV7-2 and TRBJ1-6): GAGVSQSPSNKVTEKGKDVELRCDPISGHTALYWYRQSLGQGLEFLIYFQGNSAPDKSGLPSDRFSAERTGGSVSTLTIQRTQQEDSAVYLCASSLMGGSPLHFGNGTRLTVT.

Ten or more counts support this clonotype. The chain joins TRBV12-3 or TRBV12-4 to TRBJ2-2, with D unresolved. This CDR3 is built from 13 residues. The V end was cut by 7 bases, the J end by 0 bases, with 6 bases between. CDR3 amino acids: CASTQTNTGELFF. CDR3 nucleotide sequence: TGTGCCAGCACTCAGACGAACACCGGGGAGCTGTTTTTT.

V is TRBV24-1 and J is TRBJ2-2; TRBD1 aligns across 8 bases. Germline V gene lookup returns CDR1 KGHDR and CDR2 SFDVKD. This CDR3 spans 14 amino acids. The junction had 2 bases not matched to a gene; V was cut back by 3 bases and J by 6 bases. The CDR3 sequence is CATSDPRGPGELFF. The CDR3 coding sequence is TGTGCCACCAGTGATCCCAGGGGGCCCGGGGAGCTGTTTTTT.

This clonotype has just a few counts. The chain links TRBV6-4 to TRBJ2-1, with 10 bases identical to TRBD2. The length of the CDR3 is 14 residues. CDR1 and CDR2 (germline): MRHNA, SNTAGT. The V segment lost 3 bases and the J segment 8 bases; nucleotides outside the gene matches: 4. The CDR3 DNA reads TGTGCCAGCAGTGAAGGGCTAGCGGGAGATGAGCAGTTCTTC. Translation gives CASSEGLAGDEQFF.

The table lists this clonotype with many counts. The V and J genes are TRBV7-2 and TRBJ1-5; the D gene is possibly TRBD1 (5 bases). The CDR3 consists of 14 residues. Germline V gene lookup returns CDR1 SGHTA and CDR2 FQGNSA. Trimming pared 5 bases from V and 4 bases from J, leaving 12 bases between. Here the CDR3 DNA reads TGTGCCAGCAGCGTAAGCGGGGCGAATCAGCCCCAGCATTTT. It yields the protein CASSVSGANQPQHF. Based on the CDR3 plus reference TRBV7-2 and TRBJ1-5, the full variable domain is GAGVSQSPSNKVTEKGKDVELRCDPISGHTALYWYRQSLGQGLEFLIYFQGNSAPDKSGLPSDRFSAERTGGSVSTLTIQRTQQEDSAVYLCASSVSGANQPQHFGDGTRLSIL.

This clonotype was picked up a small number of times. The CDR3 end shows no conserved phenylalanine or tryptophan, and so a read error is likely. The CDR3 DNA reads as TGCGCCAGCAGCTTCCGGACACCAGACTCTGGGGCCAACGTCCTGACTTCC. Translating gives CASSFRTPDSGANVLTS. The chain joins TRBV5-1 to TRBJ2-6, with a possible D match to TRBD1 (5 bases). The V end was cut by 2 bases, the J end by 0 bases, with 12 bases between. This CDR3 comprises 17 residues. The germline V gene has CDR1 SGHRS and CDR2 YFSETQ.

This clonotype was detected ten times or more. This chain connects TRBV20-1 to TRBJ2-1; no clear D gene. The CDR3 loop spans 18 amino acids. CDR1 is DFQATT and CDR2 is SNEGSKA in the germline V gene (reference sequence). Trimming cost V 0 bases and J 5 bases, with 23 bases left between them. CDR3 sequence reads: CSARDQLGLGRADNEQFF. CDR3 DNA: TGCAGTGCTAGAGATCAATTGGGATTAGGCCGGGCGGACAATGAGCAGTTCTTC.

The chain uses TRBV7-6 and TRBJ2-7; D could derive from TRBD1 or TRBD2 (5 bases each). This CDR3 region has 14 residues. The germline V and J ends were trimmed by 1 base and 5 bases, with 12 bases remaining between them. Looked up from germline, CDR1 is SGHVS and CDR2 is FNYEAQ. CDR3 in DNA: TGTGCCAGCAGCTTAGTTGGGGGTTCCAACGAGCAGTACTTC. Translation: CASSLVGGSNEQYF.

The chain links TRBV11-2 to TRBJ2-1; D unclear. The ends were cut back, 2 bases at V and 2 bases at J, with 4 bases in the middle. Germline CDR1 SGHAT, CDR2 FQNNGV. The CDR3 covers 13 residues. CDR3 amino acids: CASSLMTYNEQFF. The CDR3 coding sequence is TGTGCCAGCAGCTTAATGACCTACAATGAGCAGTTCTTC.

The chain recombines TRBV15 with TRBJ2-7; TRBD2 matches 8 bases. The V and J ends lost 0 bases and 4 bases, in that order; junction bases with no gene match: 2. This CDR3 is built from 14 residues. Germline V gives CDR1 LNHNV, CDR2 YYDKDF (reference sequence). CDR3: CATSRDSGGYEQYF. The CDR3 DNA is TGTGCCACCAGCAGAGATTCGGGGGGGTACGAGCAGTACTTC.

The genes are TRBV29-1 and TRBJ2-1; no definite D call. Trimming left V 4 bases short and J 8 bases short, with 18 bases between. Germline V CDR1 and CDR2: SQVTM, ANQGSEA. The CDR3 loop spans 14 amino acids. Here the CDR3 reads CSVVGLMPGDEQFF. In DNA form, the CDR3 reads TGCAGCGTTGTTGGATTGATGCCAGGCGATGAGCAGTTCTTC.

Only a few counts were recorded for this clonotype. The CDR3 coding sequence is TGTGCCAGCAGTATCAAGGACAGGAATCCGAATAATTCACCCCTCCACTTT. Protein product: CASSIKDRNPNNSPLHF. The rearrangement uses TRBV12-3 or TRBV12-4 and TRBJ1-6; 7 bases map to TRBD1. CDR3 length equals 17 residues. V gave up 5 bases and J gave up 5 bases; unmatched junction bases: 12.

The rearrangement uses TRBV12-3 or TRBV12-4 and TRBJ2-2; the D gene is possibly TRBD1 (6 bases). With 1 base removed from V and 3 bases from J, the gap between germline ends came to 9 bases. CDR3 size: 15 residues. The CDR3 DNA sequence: TGTGCCAGCAGTTTAGGACAGGACGACACCGGGGAGCTGTTTTTT. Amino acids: CASSLGQDDTGELFF.

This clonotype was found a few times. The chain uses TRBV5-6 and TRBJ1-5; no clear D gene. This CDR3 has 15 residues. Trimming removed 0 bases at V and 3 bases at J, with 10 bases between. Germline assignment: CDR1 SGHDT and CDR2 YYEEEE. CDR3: CASSLEGRTNQPQHF. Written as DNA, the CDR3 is TGTGCCAGCAGCTTGGAAGGGAGAACCAATCAGCCCCAGCATTTT.

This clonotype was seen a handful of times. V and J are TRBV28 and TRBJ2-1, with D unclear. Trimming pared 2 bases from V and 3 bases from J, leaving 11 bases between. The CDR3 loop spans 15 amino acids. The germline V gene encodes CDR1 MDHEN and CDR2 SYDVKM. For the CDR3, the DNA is TGTGCCAGCAGTTTAAGGCTGGGATACTACAATGAGCAGTTCTTC. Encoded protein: CASSLRLGYYNEQFF.

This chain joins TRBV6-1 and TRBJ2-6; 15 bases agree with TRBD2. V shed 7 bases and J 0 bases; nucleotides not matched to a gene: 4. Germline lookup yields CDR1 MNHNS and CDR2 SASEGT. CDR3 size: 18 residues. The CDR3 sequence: CASIGLAGGYSGANVLTF. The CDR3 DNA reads TGTGCCAGCATCGGACTAGCGGGAGGGTACTCTGGGGCCAACGTCCTGACTTTC.

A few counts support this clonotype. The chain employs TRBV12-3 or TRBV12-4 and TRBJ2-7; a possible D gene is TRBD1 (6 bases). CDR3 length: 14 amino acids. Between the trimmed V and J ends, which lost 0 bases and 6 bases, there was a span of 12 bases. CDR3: CASSLAGRGAEQYF. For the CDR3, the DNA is TGTGCCAGCAGTTTAGCGGGCAGGGGAGCCGAGCAGTACTTC.

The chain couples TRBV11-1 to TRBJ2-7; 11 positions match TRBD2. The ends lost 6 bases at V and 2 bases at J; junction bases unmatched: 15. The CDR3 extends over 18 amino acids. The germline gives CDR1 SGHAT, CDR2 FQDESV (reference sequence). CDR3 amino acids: CASRGGTSGSEGAYEQYF. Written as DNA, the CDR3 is TGTGCCAGCAGGGGAGGGACTAGCGGATCCGAAGGTGCCTACGAGCAGTACTTC.

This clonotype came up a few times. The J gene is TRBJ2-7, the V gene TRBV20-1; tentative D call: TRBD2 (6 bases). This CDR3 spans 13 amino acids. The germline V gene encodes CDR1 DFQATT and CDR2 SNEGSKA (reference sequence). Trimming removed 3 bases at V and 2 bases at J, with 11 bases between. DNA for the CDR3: TGCAGTGCTAGCCCTAGCGAAACCTACGAGCAGTACTTC. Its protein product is CSASPSETYEQYF.

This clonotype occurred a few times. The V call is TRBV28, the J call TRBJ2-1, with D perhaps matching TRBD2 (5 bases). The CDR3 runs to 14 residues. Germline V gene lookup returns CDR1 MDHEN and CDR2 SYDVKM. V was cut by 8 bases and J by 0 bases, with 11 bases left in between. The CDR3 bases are TGTGCCAGCGCGGGCCCGAGCTCCTACAATGAGCAGTTCTTC. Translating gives CASAGPSSYNEQFF.

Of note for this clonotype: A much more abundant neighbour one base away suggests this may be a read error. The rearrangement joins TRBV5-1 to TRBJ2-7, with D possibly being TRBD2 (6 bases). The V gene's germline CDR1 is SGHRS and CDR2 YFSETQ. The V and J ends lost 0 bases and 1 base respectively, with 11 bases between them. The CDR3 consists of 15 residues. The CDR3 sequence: CASSLGRGGSYEQYF. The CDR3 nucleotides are TGCGCCAGCAGCTTGGGGCGGGGCGGTTCCTACGAGCAGTACTTC. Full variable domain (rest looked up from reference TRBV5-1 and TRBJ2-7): KAGVTQTPRYLIKTRGQQVTLSCSPISGHRSVSWYQQTPGQGLQFLFEYFSETQRNKGNFPGRFSGRQFSNSRSEMNVSTLELGDSALYLCASSLGRGGSYEQYFGPGTRLTVT.

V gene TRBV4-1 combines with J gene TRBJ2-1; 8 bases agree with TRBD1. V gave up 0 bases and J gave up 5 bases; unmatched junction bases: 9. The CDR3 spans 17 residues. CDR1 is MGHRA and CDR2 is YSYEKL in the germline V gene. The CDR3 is CASSQDLIGTGDNEQFF. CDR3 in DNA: TGCGCCAGCAGCCAAGATTTGATAGGGACAGGAGACAATGAGCAGTTCTTC.

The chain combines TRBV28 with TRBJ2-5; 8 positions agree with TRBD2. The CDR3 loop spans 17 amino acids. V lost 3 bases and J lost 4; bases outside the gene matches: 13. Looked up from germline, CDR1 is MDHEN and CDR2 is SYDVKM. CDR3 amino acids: CASSFLLPGRVTETQYF. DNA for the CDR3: TGTGCCAGCAGTTTTTTGTTGCCCGGGAGGGTCACAGAGACCCAGTACTTC.

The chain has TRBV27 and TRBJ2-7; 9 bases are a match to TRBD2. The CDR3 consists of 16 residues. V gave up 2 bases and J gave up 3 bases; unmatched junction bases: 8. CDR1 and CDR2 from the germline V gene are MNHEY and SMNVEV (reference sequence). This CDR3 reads CASSLGTSGYHYEQYF. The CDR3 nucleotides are TGTGCCAGCAGTTTAGGAACTAGCGGGTACCACTACGAGCAGTACTTC.